In its sample, the clone carrying this T cell receptor (beta chain) was seen a few times. Data came from immunoSEQ multiplex PCR; TCRdb stores just in-frame clones and leaves some out. The sample holds roughly 1,400 clones; 35% to 40% are singletons and the top ten take around 20%. The sample comes from a study of T cells in localized non-small cell lung cancer. V lost 2 bases to trimming and J lost 5 bases; unmatched junction nucleotides: 12. The length of the CDR3 is 17 residues. From germline, CDR1 is MGHRA and CDR2 YSYEKL. V and J are TRBV4-1 and TRBJ2-3; 8 bases line up with TRBD2. The TCR sequence derives from a woman aged 35-75 years with stage I squamous cell lung carcinoma. This specimen consisted of lung tumor tissue, obtained before any cancer treatment. This CDR3 is CASSQMGSGDPRDTQYF. CDR3 coding DNA: TGCGCCAGCAGCCAAATGGGTAGCGGGGACCCCAGAGATACGCAGTATTTT.